This T cell receptor (beta chain) was observed in a study of PD-1 blockade in classical Hodgkin lymphoma. The table came from immunoSEQ multiplex PCR; TCRdb's copy has only in-frame clones and leaves some out. Found here are nearly 25,000 clones, approximately 80% of them singletons; the top ten hold 6% to 8.5%. The CDR3 loop spans 15 amino acids. From germline, CDR1 is MNHEY and CDR2 SVGAGI. V shed 6 bases, J shed 5 bases, and the junction held 9 bases outside the gene matches. To note about this clone: Its cognate antigen is unknown.

With no exception, relapse followed autologous stem cell transplantation in all patients, and brentuximab vedotin exposure varied. Broader study findings: Excluded were patients who started nivolumab under 1 year after ASCT, a group that had lower diversity. Reports indicated that newly diagnosed patients had lower baseline TCR diversity than healthy donors did. While CD8+ TCR diversity did not rise significantly by C4D1, CD4+ TCR diversity did. Repertoires differed for reasons still undefined, possibly disease activity or prior therapy.

The V call is TRBV6-5, the J call TRBJ1-1; 10 bases line up with TRBD1. The TCR comes from a human donor with classical Hodgkin lymphoma. The sample in question was peripheral blood mononuclear cells (PBMCs), obtained at baseline. The CDR3, as DNA: TGTGCCAGCAGCCTTCCTGGACAGGGGGTGACTGAAGCTTTCTTT. Translation gives CASSLPGQGVTEAFF.